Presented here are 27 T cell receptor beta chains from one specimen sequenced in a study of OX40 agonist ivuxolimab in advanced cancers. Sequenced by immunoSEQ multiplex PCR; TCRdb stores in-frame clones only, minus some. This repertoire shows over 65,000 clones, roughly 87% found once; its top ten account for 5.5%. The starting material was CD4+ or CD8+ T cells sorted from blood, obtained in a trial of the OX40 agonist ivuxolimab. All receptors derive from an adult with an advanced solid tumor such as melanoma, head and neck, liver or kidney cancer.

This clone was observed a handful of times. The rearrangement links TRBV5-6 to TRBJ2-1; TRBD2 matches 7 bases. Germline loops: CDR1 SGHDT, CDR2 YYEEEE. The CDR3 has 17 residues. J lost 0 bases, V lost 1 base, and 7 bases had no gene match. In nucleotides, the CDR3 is TGTGCCAGCAGCTTGCCTGGCGGGAGCCACTCCTACAATGAGCAGTTCTTC. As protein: CASSLPGGSHSYNEQFF.

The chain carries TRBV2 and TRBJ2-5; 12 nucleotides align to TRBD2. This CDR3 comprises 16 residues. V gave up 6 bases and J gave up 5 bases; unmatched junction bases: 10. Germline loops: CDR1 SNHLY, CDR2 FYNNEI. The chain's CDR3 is CASSLASGGALETQYF. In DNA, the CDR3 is TGTGCCAGCAGCCTCGCTAGCGGGGGGGCCTTGGAGACCCAGTACTTC.

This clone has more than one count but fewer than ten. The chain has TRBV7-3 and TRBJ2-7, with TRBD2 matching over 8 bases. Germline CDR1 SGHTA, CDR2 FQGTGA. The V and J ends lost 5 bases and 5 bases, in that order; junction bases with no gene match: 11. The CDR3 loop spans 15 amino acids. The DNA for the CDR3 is TGTGCCAGCAGCCCTACGGGCGGGAGGCCCCACGAGCAGTACTTC. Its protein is CASSPTGGRPHEQYF.

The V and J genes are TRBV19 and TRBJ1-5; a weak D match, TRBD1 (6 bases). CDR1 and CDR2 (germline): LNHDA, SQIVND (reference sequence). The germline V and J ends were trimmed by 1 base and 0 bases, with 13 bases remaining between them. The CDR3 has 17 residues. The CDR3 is CASSIGARGNSNQPQHF. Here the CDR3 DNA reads TGTGCCAGTAGTATAGGGGCGAGGGGGAATAGCAATCAGCCCCAGCATTTT.

The CDR3, as DNA: TGTGCCAGCAGCCCCCCCGCCGCCCCGGAACCAAGGGGCTACAATGAGCAGTTCTTC. It yields the protein CASSPPAAPEPRGYNEQFF. The chain employs TRBV7-2 and TRBJ2-1; possible D gene TRBD1, 5 bases. This CDR3 is 19 amino acids long. V was pared by 5 bases and J by 3 bases, with 26 bases between. Germline V CDR1 and CDR2: SGHTA, FQGNSA.

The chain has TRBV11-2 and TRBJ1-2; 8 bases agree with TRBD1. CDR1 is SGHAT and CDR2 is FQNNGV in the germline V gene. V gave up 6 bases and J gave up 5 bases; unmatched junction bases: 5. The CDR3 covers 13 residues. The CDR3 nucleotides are TGTGCCAGCAGACCGACAGGGGATTATGGCTACACCTTC. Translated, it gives CASRPTGDYGYTF.

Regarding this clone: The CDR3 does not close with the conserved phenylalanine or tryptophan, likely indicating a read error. CDR3: CASSLQGAPGNTIYS. As DNA, the CDR3 is TGTGCCAGCAGCTTGCAGGGGGCGCCGGGAAACACCATATATTCT. V gene TRBV7-9 combines with J gene TRBJ1-3; 8 bases map to TRBD1. V was clipped by 3 bases and J by 4 bases; unmatched bases: 5. This CDR3 is built from 15 residues. Germline V gene sequence: CDR1 SEHNR, CDR2 FQNEAQ (reference sequence).

The CDR3 protein is CASSRPTSRTGFTGELFF. The CDR3 coding sequence is TGTGCCAGCAGCCGCCCAACCTCTAGAACGGGTTTTACCGGGGAGCTGTTTTTT. The chain has TRBV5-6 and TRBJ2-2, with D hard to call. V shed 4 bases and J shed 5 bases, with 24 bases lying between them. Germline V gene sequence: CDR1 SGHDT, CDR2 YYEEEE. The CDR3 runs to 18 residues. Combining the CDR3 with reference TRBV5-6 and TRBJ2-2 gives the whole variable domain DAGVTQSPTHLIKTRGQQVTLRCSPKSGHDTVSWYQQALGQGPQFIFQYYEEEERQRGNFPDRFSGHQFPNYSSELNVNALLLGDSALYLCASSRPTSRTGFTGELFFGEGSRLTVL.

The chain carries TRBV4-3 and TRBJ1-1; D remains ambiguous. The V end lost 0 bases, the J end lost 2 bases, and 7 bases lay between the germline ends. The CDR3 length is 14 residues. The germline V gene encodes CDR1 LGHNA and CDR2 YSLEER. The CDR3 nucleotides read TGCGCCAGCAGCCAAGATTTCGTAAACACTGAAGCTTTCTTT. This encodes CASSQDFVNTEAFF.

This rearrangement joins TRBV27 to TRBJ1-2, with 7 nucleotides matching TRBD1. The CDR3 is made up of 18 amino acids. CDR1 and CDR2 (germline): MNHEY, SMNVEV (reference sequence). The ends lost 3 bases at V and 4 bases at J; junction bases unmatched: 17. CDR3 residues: CASSFGGGGLEAVYGYTF. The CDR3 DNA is TGTGCCAGCAGTTTCGGAGGGGGCGGACTCGAGGCGGTCTATGGCTACACCTTC.

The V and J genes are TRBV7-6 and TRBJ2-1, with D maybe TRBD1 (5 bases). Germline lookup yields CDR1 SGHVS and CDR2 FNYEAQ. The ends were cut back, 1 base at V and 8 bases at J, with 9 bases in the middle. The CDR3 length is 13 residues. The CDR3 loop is CASSLDRFDEQFF. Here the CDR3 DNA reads TGTGCCAGCAGCTTAGACAGGTTCGATGAGCAGTTCTTC.

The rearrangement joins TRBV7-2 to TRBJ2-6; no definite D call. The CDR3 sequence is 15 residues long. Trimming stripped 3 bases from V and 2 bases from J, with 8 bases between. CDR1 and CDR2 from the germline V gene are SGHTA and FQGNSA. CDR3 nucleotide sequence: TGTGCCAGCAGCTTGCGGATGGCTGGGGCCAACGTCCTGACTTTC. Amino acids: CASSLRMAGANVLTF.

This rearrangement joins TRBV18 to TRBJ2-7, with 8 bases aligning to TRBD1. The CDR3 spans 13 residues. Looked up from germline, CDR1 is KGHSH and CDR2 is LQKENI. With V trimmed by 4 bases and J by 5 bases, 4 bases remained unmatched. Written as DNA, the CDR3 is TGTGCCAGCTCACTGACAGGGGTGGACGAGCAGTACGTC. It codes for CASSLTGVDEQYV.

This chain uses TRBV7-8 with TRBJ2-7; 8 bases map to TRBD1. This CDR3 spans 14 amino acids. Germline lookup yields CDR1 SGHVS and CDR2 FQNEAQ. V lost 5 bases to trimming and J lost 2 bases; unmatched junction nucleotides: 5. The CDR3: CASSLRQGTYEQYV. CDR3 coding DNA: TGTGCCAGCAGCCTTCGACAGGGGACCTACGAGCAGTACGTC.

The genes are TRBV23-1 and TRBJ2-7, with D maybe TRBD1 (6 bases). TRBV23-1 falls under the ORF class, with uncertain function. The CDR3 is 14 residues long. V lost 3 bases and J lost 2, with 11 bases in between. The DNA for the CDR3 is TGCGCCAGCAGTCACGACAGGCGCGCCTACGAGCAGTACTTC. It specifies CASSHDRRAYEQYF.

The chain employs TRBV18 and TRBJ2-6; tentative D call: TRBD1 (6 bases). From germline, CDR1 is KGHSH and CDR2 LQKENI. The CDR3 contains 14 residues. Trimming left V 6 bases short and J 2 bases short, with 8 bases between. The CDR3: CASSAGAGANVLTF. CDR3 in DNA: TGTGCCAGCTCCGCAGGGGCTGGGGCCAACGTCCTGACTTTC.

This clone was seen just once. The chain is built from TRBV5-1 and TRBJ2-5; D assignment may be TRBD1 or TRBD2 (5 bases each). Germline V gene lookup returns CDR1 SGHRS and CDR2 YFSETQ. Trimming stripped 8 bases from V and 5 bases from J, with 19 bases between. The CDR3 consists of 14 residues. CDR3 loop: CASFKPGPGETQYF. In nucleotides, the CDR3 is TGCGCCAGTTTCAAACCGGGGCCGGGGGAGACCCAGTACTTC.

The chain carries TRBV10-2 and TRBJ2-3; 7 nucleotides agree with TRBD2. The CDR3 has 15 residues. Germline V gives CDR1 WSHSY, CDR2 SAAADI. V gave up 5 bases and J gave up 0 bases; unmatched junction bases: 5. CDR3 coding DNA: TGCGCCAGCAGTCGGGCGGGGGATAGCACAGATACGCAGTATTTT. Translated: CASSRAGDSTDTQYF.

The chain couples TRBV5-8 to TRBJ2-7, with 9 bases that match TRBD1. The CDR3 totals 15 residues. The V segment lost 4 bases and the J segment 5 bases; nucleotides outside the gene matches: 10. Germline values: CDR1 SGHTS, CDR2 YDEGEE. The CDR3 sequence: CASSVGTGHINEQYF. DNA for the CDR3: TGTGCCAGCAGCGTCGGGACAGGGCACATCAACGAGCAGTACTTC. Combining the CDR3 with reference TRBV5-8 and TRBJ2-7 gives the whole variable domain EAGVTQSPTHLIKTRGQQATLRCSPISGHTSVYWYQQALGLGLQFLLWYDEGEERNRGNFPPRFSGRQFPNYSSELNVNALELEDSALYLCASSVGTGHINEQYFGPGTRLTVT.

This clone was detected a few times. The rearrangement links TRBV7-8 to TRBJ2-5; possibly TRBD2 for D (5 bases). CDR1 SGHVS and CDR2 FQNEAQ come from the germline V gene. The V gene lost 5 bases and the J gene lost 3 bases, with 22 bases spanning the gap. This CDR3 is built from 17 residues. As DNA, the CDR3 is TGTGCCAGCAGCCCATATCGAGTCCCGGGGTTAAAAGAGACCCAGTACTTC. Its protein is CASSPYRVPGLKETQYF.

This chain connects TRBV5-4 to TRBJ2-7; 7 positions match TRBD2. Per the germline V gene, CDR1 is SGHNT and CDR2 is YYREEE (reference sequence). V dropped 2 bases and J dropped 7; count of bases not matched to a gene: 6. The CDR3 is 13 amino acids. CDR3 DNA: TGTGCCAGCAGCTTTTTCTTAGCGGGTGAGCAGTACTTC. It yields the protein CASSFFLAGEQYF.

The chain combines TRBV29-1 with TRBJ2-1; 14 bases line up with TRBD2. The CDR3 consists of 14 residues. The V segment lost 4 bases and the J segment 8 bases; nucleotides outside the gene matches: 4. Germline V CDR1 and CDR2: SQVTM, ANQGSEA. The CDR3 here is CSVAGTSGSHEQFF. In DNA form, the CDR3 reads TGCAGCGTTGCCGGGACTAGCGGGAGCCATGAGCAGTTCTTC.

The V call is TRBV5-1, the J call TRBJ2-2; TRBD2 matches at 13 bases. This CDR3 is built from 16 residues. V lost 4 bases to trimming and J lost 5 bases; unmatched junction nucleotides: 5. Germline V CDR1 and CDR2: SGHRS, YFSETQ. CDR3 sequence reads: CASSILAGGQTGELFF. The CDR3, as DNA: TGCGCCAGCAGCATACTAGCGGGAGGGCAAACCGGGGAGCTGTTTTTT.

CDR3 in amino acids: CASPSPGGNTGELFF. CDR3 sequence (DNA): TGTGCCAGCCCAAGCCCTGGGGGGAACACCGGGGAGCTGTTTTTT. The chain recombines TRBV7-9 with TRBJ2-2, with D perhaps given as TRBD1 or TRBD2 (5 bases each). Germline V CDR1 and CDR2: SEHNR, FQNEAQ (reference sequence). The length of the CDR3 is 15 residues. The ends were cut back, 8 bases at V and 1 base at J, with 14 bases in the middle.

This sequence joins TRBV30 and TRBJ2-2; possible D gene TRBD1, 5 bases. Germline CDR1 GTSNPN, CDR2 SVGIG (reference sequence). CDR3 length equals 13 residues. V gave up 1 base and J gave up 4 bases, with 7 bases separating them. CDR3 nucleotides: TGTGCCTGGAGTGCGACAGTCACCGGGGAGCTGTTTTTT. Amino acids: CAWSATVTGELFF.

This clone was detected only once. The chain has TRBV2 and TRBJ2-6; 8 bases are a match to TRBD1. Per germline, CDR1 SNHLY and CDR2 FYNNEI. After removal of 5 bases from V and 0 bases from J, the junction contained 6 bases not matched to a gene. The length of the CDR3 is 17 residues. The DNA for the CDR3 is TGTGCCAGCAGTTTGGACAGGGCCCTCTCTGGGGCCAACGTCCTGACTTTC. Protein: CASSLDRALSGANVLTF.

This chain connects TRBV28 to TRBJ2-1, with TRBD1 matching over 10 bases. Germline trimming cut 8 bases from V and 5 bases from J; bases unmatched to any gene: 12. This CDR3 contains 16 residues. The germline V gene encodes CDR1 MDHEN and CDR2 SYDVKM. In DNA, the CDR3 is TGTGCCAGCGAACAACCAGAAGGACAGGGGGACAATGAGCAGTTCTTC. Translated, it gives CASEQPEGQGDNEQFF.